This T cell receptor beta chain was documented in a study of T cells in Graves' hyperthyroidism and ophthalmopathy. In the study overall: It was at initial diagnosis, before any treatment, that peripheral blood was collected.

Criteria for exclusion of patients were uncontrolled infection, other autoimmune disease, pregnancy or lactation. This CDR3 has 16 amino acids. V shed 2 bases and J shed 8 bases, with 21 bases lying between them. From germline, CDR1 is GTSNPN and CDR2 SVGIG (reference sequence). Notes on this clonotype: What it binds is unknown.

The study, taken as a whole, reports: In the analysis, a 13 V-J model separated ophthalmopathy from stable hyperthyroidism. Most thyroid-expanded clonotypes above 0.001 were also found in blood.

Amplification targeted TCR beta CDR3 regions from RNA transcripts. Researchers ran a first-round RT-PCR on the TCR CDR3 using the HTBI primer set. MiXCR was run by TCRdb on the multiplex PCR reads, yielding one entry per CDR3 protein. The profile shows 250,000 to 350,000 distinct CDR3 sequences, approximately 23% of them singletons. This clonotype was obtained from a man aged 25-40 years with Graves' ophthalmopathy. This chain uses TRBV30 with TRBJ2-2; TRBD2 is a possible D gene (5 bases). Sequenced: blood. The CDR3 nucleotides are TGTGCCTGGAGTCAAAAGCGGAACAAGGAGAGAGGGGAGCTGTTTTTT. Its protein is CAWSQKRNKERGELFF.